These 10 T cell receptor beta chains originate from one sample sequenced in a study of OX40 agonist ivuxolimab in advanced cancers. Assay used: immunoSEQ multiplex PCR; TCRdb lists only in-frame clones, some missing. In the table there are some 77,000 clones, 90% of which are singletons. Source: CD4+ or CD8+ T cells sorted from blood, taken in a trial of the OX40 agonist ivuxolimab. All receptors come from an adult with an advanced solid tumor such as melanoma, head and neck, liver or kidney cancer.

The chain carries TRBV6-5 and TRBJ2-3; the D call may be TRBD1 or TRBD2 (6 bases each). V lost 5 bases and J lost 2, with 14 bases in between. Germline values: CDR1 MNHEY, CDR2 SVGAGI. The CDR3 totals 15 residues. The CDR3 DNA is TGTGCCAGCAGTCAGGGGACGGGGGACACAGATACGCAGTATTTT. It codes for CASSQGTGDTDTQYF.

V usage is TRBV10-3 and J usage is TRBJ2-1; tentative D call: TRBD2 (6 bases). Germline CDR1 reads ENHRY; CDR2 reads SYGVKD. This CDR3 has 14 amino acids. The V end was cut by 6 bases, the J end by 5 bases, with 14 bases between. The CDR3 bases are TGTGCCATCAGATCCGGGACTGGAAACAATGAGCAGTTCTTC. Amino acid sequence: CAIRSGTGNNEQFF.

This clone was seen more than once but under ten times. J is TRBJ1-2 and V is TRBV9, with 7 nucleotides matching TRBD1. The CDR3 has 14 residues. CDR1 and CDR2 from the germline V gene are SGDLS and YYNGEE. V lost 2 bases, J lost 8 bases, and 9 bases stayed unmatched. The CDR3 sequence: CASSVSTGTGGYTF. CDR3 bases: TGTGCCAGCAGCGTGTCGACAGGGACGGGGGGCTACACCTTC.

In its sample, this clone was seen once. The V gene is TRBV7-9, the J gene TRBJ2-1; the D gene is possibly TRBD2 (6 bases). Germline V gene lookup returns CDR1 SEHNR and CDR2 FQNEAQ (reference sequence). The V end lost 2 bases, the J end lost 4 bases, and 12 bases lay between the germline ends. The CDR3 is 15 amino acids. CDR3 loop: CASSLQSGSYNEQFF. Here the CDR3 DNA reads TGTGCCAGCAGCTTACAGAGCGGGTCATACAATGAGCAGTTCTTC.

The V and J genes are TRBV6-4 and TRBJ2-7; possibly TRBD1 or TRBD2 for D (5 bases each). CDR1 and CDR2 (germline): MRHNA, SNTAGT. Trimming took off 4 bases at V and 0 bases at J, with 19 bases between the two ends. The CDR3 length is 17 residues. The CDR3 nucleotides are TGTGCCAGCAGTGGACAAGGGGCTAGCCCACACTCCTACGAGCAGTACTTC. Amino acids: CASSGQGASPHSYEQYF.

The chain employs TRBV10-1 and TRBJ2-1; 13 nucleotides line up with TRBD2. This CDR3 has 18 amino acids. The germline V gene encodes CDR1 WNHNN and CDR2 SYGVQD (reference sequence). The V segment lost 10 bases and the J segment 8 bases; nucleotides outside the gene matches: 20. The CDR3 region is CATSTGLAGAHRVHEQFF. For the CDR3, the DNA is TGCGCCACCTCGACCGGACTAGCGGGAGCCCACCGGGTCCATGAGCAGTTCTTC.

The V call is TRBV7-9, the J call TRBJ2-3, with 13 bases that match TRBD2. V lost 5 bases and J lost 4; bases outside the gene matches: 6. The CDR3 contains 16 residues. The germline CDR1 and CDR2 sequences are SEHNR and FQNEAQ (reference sequence). The CDR3 DNA follows: TGTGCCAGCAGCCCCGGACTAGCGGGAGCGGCAGATACGCAGTATTTT. It codes for CASSPGLAGAADTQYF.

This clone is medium-sized in the sample. The V and J genes are TRBV7-8 and TRBJ2-2; TRBD1 might be the D (7 bases). Per germline, CDR1 SGHVS and CDR2 FQNEAQ. CDR3 size: 13 residues. The V and J ends lost 6 bases and 6 bases respectively, with 11 bases between them. The chain's CDR3 is CASRLRGAGELFF. The CDR3 coding sequence is TGTGCCAGCAGGCTCAGGGGGGCCGGGGAGCTGTTTTTT.

The CDR3: CASSALAGVVHEQFF. The CDR3 nucleotides read TGTGCCAGCAGCGCACTAGCGGGAGTAGTCCATGAGCAGTTCTTC. J is TRBJ2-1 and V is TRBV7-9, with 11 bases lining up with TRBD2. Germline CDR1 SEHNR, CDR2 FQNEAQ (reference sequence). With 5 bases clipped from V and 8 bases from J, the junction kept 8 bases outside the gene matches. This CDR3 region has 15 residues. Combining the CDR3 with reference TRBV7-9 and TRBJ2-1 gives the whole variable domain DTGVSQNPRHKITKRGQNVTFRCDPISEHNRLYWYRQTLGQGPEFLTYFQNEAQLEKSRLLSDRFSAERPKGSFSTLEIQRTEQGDSAMYLCASSALAGVVHEQFFGPGTRLTVL.

The chain is built from TRBV18 and TRBJ2-2; D is possibly TRBD1 or TRBD2 (6 bases each). The CDR3 length is 17 residues. The germline V gene encodes CDR1 KGHSH and CDR2 LQKENI. Deletions cut 3 bases from V and 3 bases from J, with 17 bases between. The CDR3 sequence is CASSPSGSGAYTGELFF. DNA for the CDR3: TGTGCCAGCTCACCGTCCGGGTCGGGGGCCTACACCGGGGAGCTGTTTTTT.